This T cell receptor beta chain was documented in a study of a mutant IDH1 vaccine in newly diagnosed glioma. TCRdb's table, derived via immunoSEQ multiplex PCR, lists solely in-frame clones and lacks some. In the table there are some 42,000 clones, approximately 82% of which are singletons. The CDR3 spans 14 residues. The germline V gene has CDR1 GTSNPN and CDR2 SVGIG (reference sequence). Trimming pared 4 bases from V and 3 bases from J, leaving 14 bases between. Regarding time point: week 47, end of study. Mutant IDH1 20-mer peptide, at 300 ug, made up each vaccine dose, with topical imiquimod. Turning to this clone: Its target is unknown.

This TCR was sampled from a man between 18 and 29 years old with glioma. Some clones in this sample may be carry-over from other donors' samples. This material consisted of PBMCs, taken from a glioma patient whose treatment included an IDH1 peptide vaccine. The J gene is TRBJ2-3, the V gene TRBV30; perhaps TRBD2 as D (6 bases). This CDR3 reads CAWNVAAITDTQYF. As DNA, the CDR3 is TGTGCCTGGAACGTAGCGGCGATAACAGATACGCAGTATTTT.